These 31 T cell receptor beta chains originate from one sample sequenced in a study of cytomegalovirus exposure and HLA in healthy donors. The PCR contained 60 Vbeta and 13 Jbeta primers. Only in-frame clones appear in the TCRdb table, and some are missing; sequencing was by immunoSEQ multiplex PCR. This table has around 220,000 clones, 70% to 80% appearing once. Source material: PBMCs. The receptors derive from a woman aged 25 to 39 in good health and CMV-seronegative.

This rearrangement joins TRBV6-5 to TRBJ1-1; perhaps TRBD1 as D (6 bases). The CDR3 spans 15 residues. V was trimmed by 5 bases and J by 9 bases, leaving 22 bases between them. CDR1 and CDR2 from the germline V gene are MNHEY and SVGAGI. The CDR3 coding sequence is TGTGCCAGCAGTCGAGCGGAACAGGGTTGGGGTAAAGCTTTCTTT. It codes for CASSRAEQGWGKAFF.

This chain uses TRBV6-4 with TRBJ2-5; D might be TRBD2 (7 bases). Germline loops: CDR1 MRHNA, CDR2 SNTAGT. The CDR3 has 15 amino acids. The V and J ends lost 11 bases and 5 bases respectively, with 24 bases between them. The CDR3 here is CAGARGGGPGETQYF. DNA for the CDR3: TGTGCCGGCGCTCGAGGGGGGGGGCCGGGGGAGACCCAGTACTTC.

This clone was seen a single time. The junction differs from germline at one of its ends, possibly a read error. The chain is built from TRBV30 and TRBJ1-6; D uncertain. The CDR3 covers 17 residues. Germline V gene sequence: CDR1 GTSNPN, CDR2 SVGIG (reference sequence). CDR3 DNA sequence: TGTGTCTGGAGTGTAGCGTCCGCGAGCTCCTATAATTCACCCCTCCACTTT. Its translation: CVWSVASASSYNSPLHF. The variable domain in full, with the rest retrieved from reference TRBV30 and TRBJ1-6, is SQTIHQWPATLVQPVGSPLSLECTVEGTSNPNLYWYRQAAGRGLQLLFYSVGIGQISSEVPQNLSASRPQDRQFILSSKKLLLSDSGFYLCVWSVASASSYNSPLHFGNGTRLTVT.

CDR3 bases: TGTGCCTGGGCCGGGGACATCTCCTACGAGCAGTACTTC. This translates into CAWAGDISYEQYF. The V and J genes are TRBV30 and TRBJ2-7; a weak D match, TRBD1 (6 bases). The length of the CDR3 is 13 residues. Germline CDR1 is GTSNPN and CDR2 is SVGIG (reference sequence). V lost 5 bases and J 0 bases, leaving 11 bases between the germline ends.

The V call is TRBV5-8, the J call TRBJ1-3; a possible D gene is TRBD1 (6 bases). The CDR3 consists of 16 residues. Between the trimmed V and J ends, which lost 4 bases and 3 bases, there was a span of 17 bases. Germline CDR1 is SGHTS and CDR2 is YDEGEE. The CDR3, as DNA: TGTGCCAGCAGCCTAACCGGGGGGGCGCTTGGAAACACCATATATTTT. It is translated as CASSLTGGALGNTIYF.

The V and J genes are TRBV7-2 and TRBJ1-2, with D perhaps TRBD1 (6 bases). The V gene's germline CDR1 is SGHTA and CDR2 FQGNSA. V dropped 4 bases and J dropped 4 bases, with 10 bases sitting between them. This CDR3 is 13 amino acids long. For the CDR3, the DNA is TGTGCCAGCAGCTATGACAGGACCTATGGCTACACCTTC. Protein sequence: CASSYDRTYGYTF.

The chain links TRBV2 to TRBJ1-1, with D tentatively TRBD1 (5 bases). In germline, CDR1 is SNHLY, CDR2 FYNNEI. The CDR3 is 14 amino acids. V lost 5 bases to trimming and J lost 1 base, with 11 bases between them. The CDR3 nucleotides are TGTGCCAGCAGTCCGGGACTCCCGAACACTGAAGCTTTCTTT. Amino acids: CASSPGLPNTEAFF.

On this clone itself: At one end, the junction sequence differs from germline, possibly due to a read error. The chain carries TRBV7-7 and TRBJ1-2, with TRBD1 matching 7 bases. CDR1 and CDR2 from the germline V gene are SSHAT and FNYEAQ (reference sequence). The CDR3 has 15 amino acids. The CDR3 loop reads CASSLTGPKEYGYTF. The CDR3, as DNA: TGTGCTAGCAGCTTGACAGGGCCTAAGGAATATGGCTACACCTTC.

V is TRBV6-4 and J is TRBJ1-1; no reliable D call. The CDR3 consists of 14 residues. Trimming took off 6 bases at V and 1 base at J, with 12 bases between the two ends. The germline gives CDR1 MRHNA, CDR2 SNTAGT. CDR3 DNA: TGTGCCAGCAGAACGATTCACGGGAACACTGAAGCTTTCTTT. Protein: CASRTIHGNTEAFF.

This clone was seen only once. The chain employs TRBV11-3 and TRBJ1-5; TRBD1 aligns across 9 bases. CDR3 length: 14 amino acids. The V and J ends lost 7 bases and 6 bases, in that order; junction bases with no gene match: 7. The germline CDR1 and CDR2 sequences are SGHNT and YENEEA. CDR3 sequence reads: CASTPGTGTQPQHF. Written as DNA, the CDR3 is TGTGCCAGCACTCCAGGGACAGGGACTCAGCCCCAGCATTTT.

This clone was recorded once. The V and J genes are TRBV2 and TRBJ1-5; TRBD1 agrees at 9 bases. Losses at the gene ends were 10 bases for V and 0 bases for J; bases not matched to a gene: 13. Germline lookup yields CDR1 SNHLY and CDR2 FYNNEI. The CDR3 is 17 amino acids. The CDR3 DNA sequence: TGTGCCACTGGGGGGACAGGGTTAAATTATAGCAATCAGCCCCAGCATTTT. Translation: CATGGTGLNYSNQPQHF.

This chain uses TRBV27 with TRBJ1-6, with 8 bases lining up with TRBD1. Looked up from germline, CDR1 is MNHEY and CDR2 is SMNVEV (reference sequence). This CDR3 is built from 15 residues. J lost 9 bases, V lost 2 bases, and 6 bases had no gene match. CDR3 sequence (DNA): TGTGCCAGCAGTTTAGGGGACAGGAGGGGTTCACCCCTCCACTTT. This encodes CASSLGDRRGSPLHF.

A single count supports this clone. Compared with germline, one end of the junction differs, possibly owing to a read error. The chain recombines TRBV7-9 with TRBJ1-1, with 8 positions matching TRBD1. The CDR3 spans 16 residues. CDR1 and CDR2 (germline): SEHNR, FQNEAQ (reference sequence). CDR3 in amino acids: CSSSLGRQGMNTEAFF. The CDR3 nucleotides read TGTTCCAGCAGCTTAGGACGACAGGGGATGAACACTGAAGCTTTCTTT.

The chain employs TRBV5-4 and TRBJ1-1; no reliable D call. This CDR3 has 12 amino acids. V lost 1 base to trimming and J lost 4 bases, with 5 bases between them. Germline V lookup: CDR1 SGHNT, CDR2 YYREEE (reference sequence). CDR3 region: CASSLRGTEAFF. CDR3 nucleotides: TGTGCCAGCAGCTTGCGGGGCACTGAAGCTTTCTTT.

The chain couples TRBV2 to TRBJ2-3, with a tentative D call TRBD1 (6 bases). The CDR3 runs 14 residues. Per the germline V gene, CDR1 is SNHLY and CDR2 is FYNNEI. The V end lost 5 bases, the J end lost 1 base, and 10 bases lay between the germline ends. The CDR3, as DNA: TGTGCCAGCAGTCTCCCAGGGGGCACAGATACGCAGTATTTT. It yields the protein CASSLPGGTDTQYF.

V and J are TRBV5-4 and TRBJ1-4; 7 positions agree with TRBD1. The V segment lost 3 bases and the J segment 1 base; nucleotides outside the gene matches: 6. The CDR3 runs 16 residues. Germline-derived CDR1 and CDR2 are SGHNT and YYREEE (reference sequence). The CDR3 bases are TGTGCCAGCAGCTCTTACAGGGGCGGAACTAATGAAAAACTGTTTTTT. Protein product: CASSSYRGGTNEKLFF. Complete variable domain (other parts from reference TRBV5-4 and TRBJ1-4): ETGVTQSPTHLIKTRGQQVTLRCSSQSGHNTVSWYQQALGQGPQFIFQYYREEENGRGNFPPRFSGLQFPNYSSELNVNALELDDSALYLCASSSYRGGTNEKLFFGSGTQLSVL.

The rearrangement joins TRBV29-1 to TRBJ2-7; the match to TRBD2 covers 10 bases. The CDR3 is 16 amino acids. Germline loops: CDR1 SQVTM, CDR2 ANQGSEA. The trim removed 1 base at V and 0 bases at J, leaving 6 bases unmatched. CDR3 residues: CSVEAETSGFSYEQYF. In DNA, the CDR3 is TGCAGCGTTGAAGCCGAGACTAGCGGGTTCTCCTACGAGCAGTACTTC.

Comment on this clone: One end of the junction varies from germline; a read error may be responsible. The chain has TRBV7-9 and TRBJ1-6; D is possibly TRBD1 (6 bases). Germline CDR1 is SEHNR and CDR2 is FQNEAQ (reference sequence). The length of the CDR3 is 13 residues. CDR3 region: CSSSSSQGSPLHF. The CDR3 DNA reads TGTTCCAGCAGCTCTTCACAGGGTTCACCCCTCCACTTT.

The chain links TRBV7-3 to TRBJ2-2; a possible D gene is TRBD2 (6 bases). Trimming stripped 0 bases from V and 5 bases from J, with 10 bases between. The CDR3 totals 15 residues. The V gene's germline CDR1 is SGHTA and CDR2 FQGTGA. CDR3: CASSLTVSGTGELFF. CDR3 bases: TGTGCCAGCAGCTTAACGGTCAGCGGGACCGGGGAGCTGTTTTTT.

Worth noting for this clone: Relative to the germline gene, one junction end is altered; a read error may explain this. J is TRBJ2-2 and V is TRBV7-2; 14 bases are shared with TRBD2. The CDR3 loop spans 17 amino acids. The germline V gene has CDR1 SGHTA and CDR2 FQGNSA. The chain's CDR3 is CVSSLRLAGGRAGELFF. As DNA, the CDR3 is TGTGTCAGCAGCCTCCGACTAGCGGGAGGGCGCGCCGGGGAGCTGTTTTTT.

CDR3 region: CSVHRELGNEQFF. DNA of the CDR3: TGCAGCGTTCATCGGGAATTGGGCAATGAGCAGTTCTTC. The V and J genes are TRBV29-1 and TRBJ2-1; maybe TRBD2 (5 bases). V lost 5 bases and J 6 bases, leaving 14 bases between the germline ends. The CDR3 runs to 13 residues. Germline V lookup: CDR1 SQVTM, CDR2 ANQGSEA.

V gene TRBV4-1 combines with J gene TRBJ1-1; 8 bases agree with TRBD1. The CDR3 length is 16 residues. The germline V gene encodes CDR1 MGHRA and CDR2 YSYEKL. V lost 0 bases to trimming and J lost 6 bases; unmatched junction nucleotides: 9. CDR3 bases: TGCGCCAGCAGCCAAGAAGGTCGGACAGGGTCCCCTGAAGCTTTCTTT. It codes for CASSQEGRTGSPEAFF.

CDR3 bases: TGTGCCAGCAGTCCCCTCGGGGGGAGAGGGTATAATTCACCCCTCCACTTT. Amino acids: CASSPLGGRGYNSPLHF. The chain carries TRBV7-6 and TRBJ1-6, with a tentative D call TRBD1 (5 bases). Germline V gene sequence: CDR1 SGHVS, CDR2 FNYEAQ. V lost 6 bases, J lost 4 bases, and 19 bases lay in between. This CDR3 is built from 17 residues.

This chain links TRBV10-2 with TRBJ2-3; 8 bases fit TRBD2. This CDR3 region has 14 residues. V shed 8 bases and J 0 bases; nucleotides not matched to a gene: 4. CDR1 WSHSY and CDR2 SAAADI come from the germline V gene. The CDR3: CASLERGSTDTQYF. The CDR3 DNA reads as TGCGCCAGCTTGGAGCGGGGGAGCACAGATACGCAGTATTTT.

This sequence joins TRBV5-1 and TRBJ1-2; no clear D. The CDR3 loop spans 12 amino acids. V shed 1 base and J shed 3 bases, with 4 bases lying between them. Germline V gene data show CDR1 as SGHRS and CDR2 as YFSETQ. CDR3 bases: TGCGCCAGCAGCTTGACGGACTATGGCTACACCTTC. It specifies CASSLTDYGYTF.

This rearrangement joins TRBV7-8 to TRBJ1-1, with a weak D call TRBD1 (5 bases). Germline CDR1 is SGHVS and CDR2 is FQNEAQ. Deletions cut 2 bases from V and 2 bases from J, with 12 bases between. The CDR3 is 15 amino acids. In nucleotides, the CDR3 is TGTGCCAGCAGCTTACCGGGACTAACAAACACTGAAGCTTTCTTT. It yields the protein CASSLPGLTNTEAFF.

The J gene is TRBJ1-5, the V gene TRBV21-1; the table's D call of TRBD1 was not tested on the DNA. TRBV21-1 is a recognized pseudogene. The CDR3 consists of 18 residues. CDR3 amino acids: CASSKPLTGKLSNQPQHF. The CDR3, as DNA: TGTGCCAGCAGCAAACCACTGACAGGGAAACTTAGCAATCAGCCCCAGCATTTT.

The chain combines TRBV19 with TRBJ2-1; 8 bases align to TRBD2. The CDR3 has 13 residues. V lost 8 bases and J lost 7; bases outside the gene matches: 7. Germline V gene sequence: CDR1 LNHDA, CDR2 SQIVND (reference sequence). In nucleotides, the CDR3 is TGTGCCAGTTCTACTAGCGGTGGGAATGAGCAGTTCTTC. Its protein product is CASSTSGGNEQFF.

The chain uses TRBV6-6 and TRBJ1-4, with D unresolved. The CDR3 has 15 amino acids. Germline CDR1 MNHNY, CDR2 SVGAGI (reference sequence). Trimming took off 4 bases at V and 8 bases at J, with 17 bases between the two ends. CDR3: CASSFRPGSEEKLFF. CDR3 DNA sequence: TGTGCCAGCAGTTTCCGCCCCGGGAGTGAGGAAAAACTGTTTTTT.

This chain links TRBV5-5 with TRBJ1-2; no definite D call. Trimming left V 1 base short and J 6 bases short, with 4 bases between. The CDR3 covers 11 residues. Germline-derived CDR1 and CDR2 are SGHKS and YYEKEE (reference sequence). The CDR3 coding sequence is TGTGCCAGCAGCTTGCAGGATGGCTACACCTTC. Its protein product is CASSLQDGYTF.

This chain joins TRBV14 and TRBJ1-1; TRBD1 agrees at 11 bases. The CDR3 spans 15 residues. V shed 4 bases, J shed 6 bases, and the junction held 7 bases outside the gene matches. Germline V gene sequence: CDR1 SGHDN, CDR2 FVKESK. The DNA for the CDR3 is TGTGCCAGCAGCCGAACGACGGGACAGGGGGCTGAAGCTTTCTTT. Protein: CASSRTTGQGAEAFF.